Given below is one T cell receptor (beta chain) in context. This sample is drawn from a study of siplizumab effects on memory and regulatory T cells. The V gene's germline CDR1 is LNHDA and CDR2 SQIVND (reference sequence). The CDR3 runs to 18 residues. V lost 6 bases to trimming and J lost 1 base, with 22 bases between them. The method was immunoSEQ multiplex PCR; TCRdb's version includes in-frame clones alone and lacks a portion of them. This table holds roughly 120,000 clones, roughly 89% found once. The TCR originated in a human donor in good health. Input material: CD4+ T cells sorted from blood. V gene TRBV19 combines with J gene TRBJ1-3; no definite D call. CDR3 DNA sequence: TGTGCCAGTAGCGTGTTCGCCTGGGGTCGAGGATCTGGAAACACCATATATTTT. Translated, it gives CASSVFAWGRGSGNTIYF.